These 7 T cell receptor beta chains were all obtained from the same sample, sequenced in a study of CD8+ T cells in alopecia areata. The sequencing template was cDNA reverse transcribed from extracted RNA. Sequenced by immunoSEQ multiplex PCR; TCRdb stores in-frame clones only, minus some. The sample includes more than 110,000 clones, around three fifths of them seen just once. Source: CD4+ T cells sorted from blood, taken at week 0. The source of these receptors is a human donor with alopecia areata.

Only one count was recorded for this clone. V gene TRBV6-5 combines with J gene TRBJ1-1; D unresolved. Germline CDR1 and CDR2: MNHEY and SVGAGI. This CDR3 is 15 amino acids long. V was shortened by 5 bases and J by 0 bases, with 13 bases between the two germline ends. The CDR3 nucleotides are TGTGCCAGCAGTGCTGACGGGAAAATGAACACTGAAGCTTTCTTT. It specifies CASSADGKMNTEAFF.

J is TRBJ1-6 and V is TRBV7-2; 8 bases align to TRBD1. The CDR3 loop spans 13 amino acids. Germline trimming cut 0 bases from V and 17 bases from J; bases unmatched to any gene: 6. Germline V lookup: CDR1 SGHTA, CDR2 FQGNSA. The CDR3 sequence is CASSLAPRGLVHF. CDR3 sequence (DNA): TGTGCCAGCAGCTTAGCGCCCAGGGGGCTGGTCCACTTT.

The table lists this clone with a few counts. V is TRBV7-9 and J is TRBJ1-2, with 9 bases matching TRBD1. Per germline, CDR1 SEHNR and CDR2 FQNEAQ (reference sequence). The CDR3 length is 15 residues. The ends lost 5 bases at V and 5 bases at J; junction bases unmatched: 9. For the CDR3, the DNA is TGTGCCAGCAGCATCGGACAGGGGACTTGGTATGGCTACACCTTC. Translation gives CASSIGQGTWYGYTF.

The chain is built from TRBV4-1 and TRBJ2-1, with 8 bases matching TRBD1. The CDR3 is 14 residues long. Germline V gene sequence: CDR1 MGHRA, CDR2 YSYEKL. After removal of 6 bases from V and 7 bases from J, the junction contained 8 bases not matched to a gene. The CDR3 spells CASSPQDRGNEQFF. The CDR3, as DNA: TGCGCCAGCAGTCCCCAAGACAGGGGAAATGAGCAGTTCTTC.

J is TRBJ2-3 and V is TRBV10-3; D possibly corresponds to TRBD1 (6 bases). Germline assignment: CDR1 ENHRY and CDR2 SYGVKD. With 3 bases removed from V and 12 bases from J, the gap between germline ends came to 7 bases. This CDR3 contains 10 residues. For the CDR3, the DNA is TGTGCCATCAGTGATGGGACACAGTATTTT. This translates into CAISDGTQYF.

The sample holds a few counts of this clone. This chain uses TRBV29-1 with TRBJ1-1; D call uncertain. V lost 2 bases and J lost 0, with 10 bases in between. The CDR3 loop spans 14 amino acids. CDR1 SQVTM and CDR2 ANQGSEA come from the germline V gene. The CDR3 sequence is CSVERQLMNTEAFF. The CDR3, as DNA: TGCAGCGTTGAAAGGCAGCTAATGAACACTGAAGCTTTCTTT.

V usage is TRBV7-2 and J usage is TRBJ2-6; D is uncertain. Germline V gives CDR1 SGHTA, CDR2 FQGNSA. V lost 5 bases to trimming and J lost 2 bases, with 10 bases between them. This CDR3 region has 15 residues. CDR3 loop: CASSLVYPGANVLTF. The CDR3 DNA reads TGTGCCAGCAGCCTAGTATATCCTGGGGCCAACGTCCTGACTTTC. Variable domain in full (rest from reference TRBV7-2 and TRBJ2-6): GAGVSQSPSNKVTEKGKDVELRCDPISGHTALYWYRQSLGQGLEFLIYFQGNSAPDKSGLPSDRFSAERTGGSVSTLTIQRTQQEDSAVYLCASSLVYPGANVLTFGAGSRLTVL.